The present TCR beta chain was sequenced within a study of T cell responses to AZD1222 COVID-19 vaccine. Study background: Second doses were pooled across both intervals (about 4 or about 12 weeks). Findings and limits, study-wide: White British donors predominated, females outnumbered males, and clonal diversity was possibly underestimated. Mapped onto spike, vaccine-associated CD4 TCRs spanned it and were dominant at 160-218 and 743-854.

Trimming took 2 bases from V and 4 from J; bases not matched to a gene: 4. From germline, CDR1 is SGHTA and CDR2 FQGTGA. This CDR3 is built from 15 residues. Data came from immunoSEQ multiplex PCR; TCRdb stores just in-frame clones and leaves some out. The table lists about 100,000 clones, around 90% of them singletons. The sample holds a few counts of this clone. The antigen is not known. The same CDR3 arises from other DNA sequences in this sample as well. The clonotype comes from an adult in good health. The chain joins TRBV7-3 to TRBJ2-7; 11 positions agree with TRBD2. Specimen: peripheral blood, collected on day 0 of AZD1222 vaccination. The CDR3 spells CASSLGTSGSYEQYF. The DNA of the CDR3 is TGTGCCAGCAGCTTAGGCACTAGCGGGAGTTACGAGCAGTACTTC.